The 5 T cell receptor beta chains reported below all come from one sample, sequenced in a study of cytomegalovirus exposure and HLA in healthy donors. The PCR employed 60 Vbeta primers together with 13 Jbeta primers. Sequencing was performed with immunoSEQ multiplex PCR; in TCRdb, only in-frame clones are kept and a portion is missing. The sample has 95,000 to 150,000 clones, about 86% seen once. The sequenced sample was PBMCs. The receptors were sampled from a woman aged 40 to 49 in good health and CMV-seronegative.

With regard to this clone: The junction departs from the called germline gene at one end, perhaps through a read error. CDR3 residues: CSSSLAGGHYNEQFF. The CDR3 DNA sequence: TGTTCCAGCAGCTTAGCGGGAGGCCACTACAATGAGCAGTTCTTC. This rearrangement joins TRBV7-9 to TRBJ2-1; TRBD2 agrees at 10 bases. The CDR3 covers 15 residues. Germline V gene data show CDR1 as SEHNR and CDR2 as FQNEAQ (reference sequence).

The rearrangement links TRBV6-1 to TRBJ2-5; TRBD2 is a possible D gene (5 bases). Germline-derived CDR1 and CDR2 are MNHNS and SASEGT. V was cut by 2 bases and J by 0 bases, with 10 bases left in between. The CDR3 is made up of 15 amino acids. CDR3 nucleotides: TGTGCCAGCAGTGAATCGGGGTTTAACCAAGAGACCCAGTACTTC. Its translation: CASSESGFNQETQYF.

This clone was found once. The chain uses TRBV9 and TRBJ1-1; the D gene is possibly TRBD1 (6 bases). V was cut by 3 bases and J by 7 bases, with 22 bases left in between. CDR3 length: 16 amino acids. Germline assignment: CDR1 SGDLS and CDR2 YYNGEE. The CDR3 is CASSANPTGTQSEAFF. Here the CDR3 DNA reads TGTGCCAGCAGCGCGAACCCGACCGGGACACAAAGTGAAGCTTTCTTT.

This chain connects TRBV6-1 to TRBJ1-6; 7 positions match TRBD1. Germline V lookup: CDR1 MNHNS, CDR2 SASEGT. V was clipped by 2 bases and J by 6 bases; unmatched bases: 4. The CDR3 loop spans 15 amino acids. The CDR3 DNA is TGTGCCAGCAGTGAATTAGGGGGCCTTAATTCACCCCTCCACTTT. It yields the protein CASSELGGLNSPLHF.

The chain recombines TRBV5-1 with TRBJ1-2; maybe TRBD1 (6 bases). The CDR3 has 17 residues. The germline CDR1 and CDR2 sequences are SGHRS and YFSETQ. Trimming pared 4 bases from V and 7 bases from J, leaving 26 bases between. The CDR3 here is CASSPQDRSKIQLGYTF. In DNA, the CDR3 is TGCGCCAGCAGCCCCCAGGACAGATCGAAAATCCAGCTTGGCTACACCTTC.